The 14 T cell receptor beta chains below come from one sample, sequenced in a study of T-cell reconstitution after alpha-beta-depleted transplantation in children. Preparation of the TCRbeta library was carried out with unique molecular identifiers. TCRdb recomputed calls from the PCR reads with MiXCR, one row per CDR3 protein. Of some 830,000 distinct CDR3 sequences listed, roughly 15% were seen once; the top ten hold approximately 4.5%. This specimen consisted of PBMCs, mostly from graft donor cells, obtained 360 days after TCRalphabeta/CD19-depleted stem cell transplant. The receptors were sampled from a male patient under 18 who had a stem cell transplant for acute lymphoblastic leukemia, so the T cells may come from the graft donor.

The chain carries TRBV4-1 and TRBJ2-7; 8 nucleotides line up with TRBD2. The germline CDR1 and CDR2 sequences are MGHRA and YSYEKL. The length of the CDR3 is 15 residues. Germline trimming cut 1 base from V and 2 bases from J; bases unmatched to any gene: 4. CDR3 protein: CASSQGTSSTYEQYF. Written as DNA, the CDR3 is TGCGCCAGCAGCCAAGGGACTAGCTCTACCTACGAGCAGTACTTC.

The chain is built from TRBV29-1 and TRBJ1-2; D is perhaps TRBD1 (6 bases). Germline V gives CDR1 SQVTM, CDR2 ANQGSEA. The ends were cut back, 3 bases at V and 4 bases at J, with 15 bases in the middle. This CDR3 is built from 14 residues. The CDR3 sequence is CSVDRTARSYGYTF. In DNA form, the CDR3 reads TGCAGCGTTGATAGGACAGCGAGATCCTATGGCTACACCTTC.

This clonotype was seen many times. V is TRBV20-1 and J is TRBJ1-1, with D possibly being TRBD1 (5 bases). The germline gives CDR1 DFQATT, CDR2 SNEGSKA (reference sequence). This CDR3 has 12 residues. This CDR3 is CSARTGNTEAFF. In nucleotides, the CDR3 is TGCAGCGCCAGAACAGGGAACACTGAAGCTTTCTTT.

This clonotype was seen more than once but under ten times. The rearrangement uses TRBV7-3 and TRBJ2-1; TRBD2 is a possible D gene (7 bases). The CDR3 has 18 residues. Trimming removed 4 bases at V and 7 bases at J, with 26 bases between. Germline V CDR1 and CDR2: SGHTA, FQGTGA. CDR3 DNA sequence: TGTGCCAGCAGCTCCCCGACGGGGGCGGGAGCCCCCGGGAATGAGCAGTTCTTC. This translates into CASSSPTGAGAPGNEQFF.

This chain joins TRBV11-2 and TRBJ2-3; perhaps TRBD2 as D (5 bases). The V end was cut by 5 bases, the J end by 5 bases, with 20 bases between. The CDR3 consists of 16 residues. The germline gives CDR1 SGHAT, CDR2 FQNNGV. The CDR3 loop is CASSRVSRAQGDTQYF. As DNA, the CDR3 is TGTGCCAGCAGCCGTGTGTCGAGGGCCCAAGGAGATACGCAGTATTTT.

The gene calls are TRBV7-8 and TRBJ1-1, with 11 nucleotides matching TRBD1. V dropped 5 bases and J dropped 6; count of bases not matched to a gene: 8. Germline CDR1 and CDR2: SGHVS and FQNEAQ. The CDR3 is 15 amino acids. The CDR3, as DNA: TGTGCCAGCAGCGAGAGGGACAGGGGGGTCCCTGAAGCTTTCTTT. Protein sequence: CASSERDRGVPEAFF.

This clonotype was counted a few times. The chain joins TRBV6-5 to TRBJ2-2; 7 bases line up with TRBD1. The V gene end was trimmed by 2 bases and the J gene end by 0 bases; junction bases not matched to a gene: 9. Per germline, CDR1 MNHEY and CDR2 SVGAGI. There are 18 residues in the CDR3. The CDR3 here is CASSYPRQGVTNTGELFF. DNA for the CDR3: TGTGCCAGCAGTTACCCCCGACAGGGTGTTACGAACACCGGGGAGCTGTTTTTT.

In its sample, this clonotype was seen a few times. The chain has TRBV5-1 and TRBJ2-2; D might be TRBD2 (6 bases). The CDR3 is made up of 17 amino acids. Trimming pared 1 base from V and 5 bases from J, leaving 18 bases between. The germline gives CDR1 SGHRS, CDR2 YFSETQ. The chain's CDR3 is CASSLLVRASATGELFF. DNA of the CDR3: TGCGCCAGCAGCTTGTTGGTGAGGGCTAGCGCGACCGGGGAGCTGTTTTTT.

This clonotype came up many times. This chain joins TRBV29-1 and TRBJ1-5; D is unclear. This CDR3 contains 13 residues. CDR1 SQVTM and CDR2 ANQGSEA come from the germline V gene. V shed 4 bases and J shed 0 bases, with 7 bases lying between them. The DNA for the CDR3 is TGCAGCGTTGTGTCAGATAGCAATCAGCCCCAGCATTTT. Translating gives CSVVSDSNQPQHF.

In this sample, this clonotype turned up a few times. J is TRBJ2-1 and V is TRBV15; possible D gene TRBD1, 7 bases. CDR3 length: 19 residues. Germline assignment: CDR1 LNHNV and CDR2 YYDKDF (reference sequence). Trimming pared 0 bases from V and 6 bases from J, leaving 24 bases between. CDR3 DNA sequence: TGTGCCACCAGCAGAGATCAAGTGTTCGGCGGTCAGGGGGGCAATGAGCAGTTCTTC. Amino acids: CATSRDQVFGGQGGNEQFF.

CDR3 sequence reads: CASSLTTGQGPQYF. Written as DNA, the CDR3 is TGTGCCAGCAGCCTTACCACGGGACAGGGCCCCCAGTACTTC. The V and J genes are TRBV4-2 and TRBJ2-7; 9 nucleotides match TRBD1. This CDR3 is built from 14 residues. CDR1 LGHNA and CDR2 YNFKEQ come from the germline V gene. V was pared by 4 bases and J by 10 bases, with 11 bases of the junction left unmatched.

The chain couples TRBV11-1 to TRBJ2-1; 7 bases line up with TRBD2. Germline V gene sequence: CDR1 SGHAT, CDR2 FQDESV (reference sequence). This CDR3 region has 19 residues. With 2 bases clipped from V and 10 bases from J, the junction kept 23 bases outside the gene matches. The CDR3 is CASSLNFVTSGTQQGEQFF. The CDR3 nucleotides are TGTGCCAGCAGCTTAAATTTCGTCACGAGCGGGACCCAACAAGGAGAGCAGTTCTTC.

V usage is TRBV12-3 or TRBV12-4 and J usage is TRBJ2-5; TRBD1 agrees at 10 bases. This CDR3 has 16 residues. The V and J ends lost 8 bases and 1 base, in that order; junction bases with no gene match: 10. CDR3 residues: CASENSRQGAQETQYF. In DNA, the CDR3 is TGTGCCAGCGAGAACAGCCGACAGGGGGCCCAAGAGACCCAGTACTTC.

In this sample, this clonotype turned up many times. The chain is built from TRBV7-4 and TRBJ2-5, with D possibly being TRBD1 (6 bases). CDR1 is SGHVT, CDR2 SQSDAQ, per germline. V was shortened by 0 bases and J by 0 bases, with 11 bases between the two germline ends. CDR3 size: 16 residues. CDR3 sequence (DNA): TGTGCCAGCAGCTTAGCGCACAGACAGGACCAAGAGACCCAGTACTTC. It codes for CASSLAHRQDQETQYF.